This TCR beta chain stems from a study of blood T cell repertoires in COVID-19. Assay: immunoSEQ multiplex PCR; the TCRdb copy retains only in-frame clones and omits some. The sample lists about 140,000 clones, roughly 80% occurring once. The germline V gene has CDR1 MDHEN and CDR2 SYDVKM. V gave up 3 bases and J gave up 5 bases, with 10 bases separating them. The CDR3 is made up of 13 amino acids. Participants' own reports of clinical history determined their cohort assignment. Participants in the exposed group had met a COVID-19 case in the 2 weeks before joining the study. Sequencing was carried out using PBMCs or T cells enriched from blood (not recorded which). This receptor was taken from a woman between 18 and 29 years old who had been exposed to COVID-19. The rearrangement joins TRBV28 to TRBJ1-1; D is unclear. CDR3 loop: CASSFQRSTEAFF. As DNA, the CDR3 is TGTGCCAGCAGTTTTCAGAGGTCGACTGAAGCTTTCTTT.